This T cell receptor beta chain was sequenced during a study of blood T cell repertoires in COVID-19. TCRdb's copy holds only in-frame clones and misses some; the assay was immunoSEQ multiplex PCR. The data show around 190,000 clones, with 88% seen just once and roughly 8.9% held by the top ten. This clone occurred once. Trimming took off 0 bases at V and 0 bases at J, with 13 bases between the two ends. Per the germline V gene, CDR1 is SGHRS and CDR2 is YFSETQ. The CDR3 is 18 residues long. The clonotype originates from a woman aged 18-29 years who had recovered from COVID-19. This sequence joins TRBV5-1 and TRBJ2-6; the D gene is possibly TRBD2 (5 bases). The sequencing sample was made of PBMCs or T cells enriched from blood (not recorded which). The CDR3 loop reads CASSLARDLSSGANVLTF. In DNA, the CDR3 is TGCGCCAGCAGCTTGGCCCGGGATCTAAGCTCTGGGGCCAACGTCCTGACTTTC.